The 3 T cell receptor beta chains given below trace back to one sample, sequenced in a study of blood T cell repertoires in COVID-19. Clones were sequenced by immunoSEQ multiplex PCR, and TCRdb holds only the in-frame ones, with some missing. The repertoire holds under 300,000 clones, with 70% to 85% as singletons. The sample comprised peripheral blood. The receptors stem from a man between 35 and 55 years old who had recovered from COVID-19.

The chain recombines TRBV2 with TRBJ1-4; D gene ambiguous. There are 17 residues in the CDR3. Germline-derived CDR1 and CDR2 are SNHLY and FYNNEI. The V gene lost 4 bases and the J gene lost 0 bases, with 15 bases spanning the gap. CDR3 region: CASSATRVGATNEKLFF. CDR3 sequence (DNA): TGTGCCAGCAGTGCGACAAGAGTCGGGGCAACTAATGAAAAACTGTTTTTT. Drawing the rest from reference TRBV2 and TRBJ1-4, the complete variable domain is EPEVTQTPSHQVTQMGQEVILRCVPISNHLYFYWYRQILGQKVEFLVSFYNNEISEKSEIFDDQFSVERPDGSNFTLKIRSTKLEDSAMYFCASSATRVGATNEKLFFGSGTQLSVL.

This clone was observed a few times. This chain joins TRBV12-3 or TRBV12-4 and TRBJ2-3, with no clear D. V lost 5 bases, J lost 6 bases, and 12 bases lay in between. This CDR3 comprises 13 residues. The CDR3 here is CASSPPPGDTQYF. Written as DNA, the CDR3 is TGTGCCAGCAGTCCTCCACCCGGGGATACGCAGTATTTT.

The V call is TRBV2, the J call TRBJ1-1, with D perhaps matching TRBD1 (5 bases). From germline, CDR1 is SNHLY and CDR2 FYNNEI. The CDR3 extends over 12 amino acids. Trimming took off 4 bases at V and 5 bases at J, with 8 bases between the two ends. CDR3 sequence reads: CASSAGHTEAFF. Here the CDR3 DNA reads TGTGCCAGCAGTGCCGGACATACTGAAGCTTTCTTT.